Below, 16 T cell receptor beta chains from the same sample are listed, as sequenced in a study of cytomegalovirus exposure and HLA in healthy donors. The study ran its PCR with 60 Vbeta and 13 Jbeta primers. Produced via immunoSEQ multiplex PCR; TCRdb's table is partial and in-frame only. Of around 300,000 clones in the sample, around 90% were seen once. Sequenced material: PBMCs. These receptors all stem from a woman younger than 30 in good health and CMV-seronegative.

The rearrangement joins TRBV6-1 to TRBJ2-2; a possible D gene is TRBD2 (5 bases). The CDR3 spans 14 residues. CDR1 MNHNS and CDR2 SASEGT come from the germline V gene. Trimming left V 6 bases short and J 4 bases short, with 12 bases between. The CDR3 loop is CASSLTRLTGELFF. The CDR3 DNA is TGTGCCAGCAGCTTAACTAGACTCACCGGGGAGCTGTTTTTT.

This clone was seen only a few times. V gene TRBV2 combines with J gene TRBJ1-5, with TRBD1 as a possible D gene (6 bases). Germline lookup yields CDR1 SNHLY and CDR2 FYNNEI. This CDR3 has 13 residues. V lost 6 bases and J 7 bases, leaving 13 bases between the germline ends. The CDR3 coding sequence is TGTGCCAGCAGGCTCGAACAGGGACAGCCCCAGCATTTT. It translates to CASRLEQGQPQHF.

Here the CDR3 reads CASSPQDRAGELFF. CDR3 in DNA: TGTGCCAGCTCACCTCAGGACAGGGCCGGGGAGCTGTTTTTT. This rearrangement joins TRBV18 to TRBJ2-2; 8 bases align to TRBD1. Per the germline V gene, CDR1 is KGHSH and CDR2 is LQKENI. J gave up 6 bases and V 3 bases, and 3 bases lay outside the gene matches. The CDR3 is 14 amino acids. The whole variable domain, remainder taken from reference TRBV18 and TRBJ2-2, is NAGVMQNPRHLVRRRGQEARLRCSPMKGHSHVYWYRQLPEEGLKFMVYLQKENIIDESGMPKERFSAEFPKEGPSILRIQQVVRGDSAAYFCASSPQDRAGELFFGEGSRLTVL.

The rearrangement uses TRBV25-1 and TRBJ1-2; a weak D match, TRBD1 (6 bases). From germline, CDR1 is MGHDK and CDR2 SYGVNS. This CDR3 comprises 11 residues. CDR3 DNA: TGTGCATCAGGGGTAAACTATGGCTACACCTTC. Its protein is CASGVNYGYTF.

The chain recombines TRBV19 with TRBJ2-3; 8 nucleotides line up with TRBD1. The V and J ends lost 6 bases and 1 base, in that order; junction bases with no gene match: 0. Germline CDR1 and CDR2: LNHDA and SQIVND (reference sequence). The CDR3 has 13 residues. The CDR3 loop reads CASRDRGTDTQYF. CDR3 sequence (DNA): TGTGCCAGTAGGGACAGGGGCACAGATACGCAGTATTTT. The variable domain in full, completed from reference TRBV19 and TRBJ2-3, reads DGGITQSPKYLFRKEGQNVTLSCEQNLNHDAMYWYRQDPGQGLRLIYYSQIVNDFQKGDIAEGYSVSREKKESFPLTVTSAQKNPTAFYLCASRDRGTDTQYFGPGTRLTVL.

This rearrangement joins TRBV2 to TRBJ2-7; D not resolved. Germline CDR1 and CDR2: SNHLY and FYNNEI. The CDR3 runs 14 residues. V gave up 2 bases and J gave up 3 bases, with 11 bases separating them. CDR3 DNA sequence: TGTGCCAGCAGTGAATTGTTACAGAGCTACGAGCAGTACTTC. Translation: CASSELLQSYEQYF.

The chain uses TRBV30 and TRBJ1-1; D perhaps matches TRBD1 (6 bases). With 5 bases removed from V and 5 bases from J, the gap between germline ends came to 21 bases. The CDR3 is 15 residues long. Germline V gives CDR1 GTSNPN, CDR2 SVGIG (reference sequence). CDR3 DNA: TGTGCCTGGTCTGTTGCGGGGGCGGCTTGGACTGAAGCTTTCTTT. Protein: CAWSVAGAAWTEAFF. The full variable domain, completed using reference TRBV30 and TRBJ1-1, is SQTIHQWPATLVQPVGSPLSLECTVEGTSNPNLYWYRQAAGRGLQLLFYSVGIGQISSEVPQNLSASRPQDRQFILSSKKLLLSDSGFYLCAWSVAGAAWTEAFFGQGTRLTVV.

The gene calls are TRBV4-1 and TRBJ2-7; 10 bases are shared with TRBD1. CDR1 MGHRA and CDR2 YSYEKL come from the germline V gene. V lost 1 base, J lost 2 bases, and 20 bases stayed unmatched. The CDR3 spans 21 residues. CDR3 sequence (DNA): TGCGCCAGCAGCCAAGGACTCAGAACAAAAGCCGGGACAGGGGCAACCTACGAGCAGTACTTC. It encodes CASSQGLRTKAGTGATYEQYF.

Details on this clone: Germline is not matched at one junction end, which may reflect a read error. The chain is built from TRBV6-5 and TRBJ2-6, with TRBD1 matching 9 bases. Germline V CDR1 and CDR2: MNHEY, SVGAGI. This CDR3 has 15 amino acids. This CDR3 reads CASTEQGAGPNVLTF. The CDR3 nucleotides are TGTGCCAGCACCGAACAGGGGGCTGGGCCCAACGTCCTGACTTTC.

The genes are TRBV5-1 and TRBJ1-4; perhaps TRBD1 as D (5 bases). V lost 4 bases to trimming and J lost 4 bases, with 14 bases between them. The germline V gene has CDR1 SGHRS and CDR2 YFSETQ. The CDR3 extends over 15 amino acids. The DNA for the CDR3 is TGCGCCAGCAGCCTAGGAGGGGCCAATAATGAAAAACTGTTTTTT. This gives the protein CASSLGGANNEKLFF.

The V call is TRBV5-1, the J call TRBJ2-7, with D perhaps TRBD2 (6 bases). Germline CDR1 reads SGHRS; CDR2 reads YFSETQ. Trimming removed 4 bases at V and 2 bases at J, with 13 bases between. There are 14 residues in the CDR3. The CDR3 is CASSPGDSTYEQYF. The CDR3 DNA reads as TGCGCCAGCAGCCCTGGGGACTCAACCTACGAGCAGTACTTC.

The chain links TRBV9 to TRBJ1-1; D is ambiguous. The V and J ends lost 4 bases and 8 bases respectively, with 12 bases between them. This CDR3 comprises 12 residues. Germline CDR1 and CDR2: SGDLS and YYNGEE. CDR3 sequence reads: CASSQIEREAFF. The DNA of the CDR3 is TGTGCCAGCAGCCAAATAGAGAGAGAAGCTTTCTTT.

This chain links TRBV7-9 with TRBJ2-7; 7 positions match TRBD1. From germline, CDR1 is SEHNR and CDR2 FQNEAQ (reference sequence). The length of the CDR3 is 17 residues. With 2 bases clipped from V and 4 bases from J, the junction kept 14 bases outside the gene matches. CDR3 DNA sequence: TGTGCCAGCAGCTTATCGTTTTGGGACAGACACACATACGAGCAGTACTTC. As protein: CASSLSFWDRHTYEQYF.

This chain connects TRBV5-1 to TRBJ2-5; TRBD1 aligns across 9 bases. The better agreement between TRBJ2-7 and the DNA end casts doubt on the J call. The germline V gene encodes CDR1 SGHRS and CDR2 YFSETQ. This CDR3 spans 15 amino acids. CDR3 loop: CASSSHMGQGYEQYF. DNA for the CDR3: TGCGCCAGCAGCAGCCATATGGGACAGGGCTACGAGCAGTACTTC.

The table lists this clone with a few counts. The rearrangement links TRBV5-5 to TRBJ1-1, with TRBD1 identical over 10 bases. Trimming removed 4 bases from V and 11 bases from J; junction bases left unmatched: 11. The germline V gene has CDR1 SGHKS and CDR2 YYEKEE (reference sequence). The CDR3 is 14 amino acids. The CDR3 nucleotides are TGTGCCAGCAGCGTAGGACAGGGGGGTCTGCGGGCTTTCTTT. It codes for CASSVGQGGLRAFF.

The chain couples TRBV12-1 to TRBJ1-1; the tabulated D call, TRBD1, remains unverified against the DNA. TRBV12-1 constitutes a pseudogene. The CDR3 contains 16 residues. CDR3: CASSGGDRGLNTEAFF. The CDR3 nucleotides read TGTGCCAGCAGCGGGGGGGACAGGGGCTTGAACACTGAAGCTTTCTTT.